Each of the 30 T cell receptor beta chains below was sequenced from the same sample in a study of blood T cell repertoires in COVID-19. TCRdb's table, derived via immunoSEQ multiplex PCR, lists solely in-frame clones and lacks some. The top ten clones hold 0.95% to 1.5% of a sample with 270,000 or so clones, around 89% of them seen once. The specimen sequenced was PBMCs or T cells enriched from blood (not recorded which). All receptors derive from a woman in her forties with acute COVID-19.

CDR3 region: CASSYPGKSGEAFF. In DNA form, the CDR3 reads TGTGCCAGCAGTTATCCCGGGAAAAGCGGAGAAGCTTTCTTT. The chain employs TRBV6-5 and TRBJ1-1; D unclear. V shed 3 bases and J shed 8 bases, with 16 bases lying between them. The CDR3 has 14 residues. From germline, CDR1 is MNHEY and CDR2 SVGAGI.

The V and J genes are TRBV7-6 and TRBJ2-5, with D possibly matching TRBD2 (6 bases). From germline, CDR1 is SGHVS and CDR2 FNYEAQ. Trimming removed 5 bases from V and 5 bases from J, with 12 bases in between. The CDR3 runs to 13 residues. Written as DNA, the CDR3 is TGTGCCAGCAGCCACGGAGGGCCCGAGACCCAGTACTTC. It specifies CASSHGGPETQYF.

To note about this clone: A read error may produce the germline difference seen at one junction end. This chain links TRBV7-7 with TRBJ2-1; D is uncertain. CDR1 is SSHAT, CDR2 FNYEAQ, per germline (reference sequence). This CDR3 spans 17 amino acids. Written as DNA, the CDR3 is TGTGCTAGCAGCTTAGCTCGCGAGAGGCTCCCCTACAATGAGCAGTTCTTC. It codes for CASSLARERLPYNEQFF. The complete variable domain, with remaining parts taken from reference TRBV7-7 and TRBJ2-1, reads GAGVSQSPRYKVTKRGQDVTLRCDPISSHATLYWYQQALGQGPEFLTYFNYEAQPDKSGLPSDRFSAERPEGSISTLTIQRTEQRDSAMYRCASSLARERLPYNEQFFGPGTRLTVL.

The CDR3 DNA sequence: TGTGCCAGCAGCGGTCGAGACAGGGGCACAGATACGCAGTATTTT. Translating gives CASSGRDRGTDTQYF. This sequence joins TRBV7-2 and TRBJ2-3; TRBD1 aligns across 7 bases. Per the germline V gene, CDR1 is SGHTA and CDR2 is FQGNSA. The junction had 6 bases not matched to a gene; V was cut back by 5 bases and J by 1 base. The CDR3 sequence is 15 residues long.

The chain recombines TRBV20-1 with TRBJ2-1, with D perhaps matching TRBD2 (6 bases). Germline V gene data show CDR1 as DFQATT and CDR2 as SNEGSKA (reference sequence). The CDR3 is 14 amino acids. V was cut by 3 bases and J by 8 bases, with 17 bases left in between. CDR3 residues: CSASVGLAIDEQFF. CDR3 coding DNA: TGCAGTGCTAGTGTTGGGCTAGCGATCGATGAGCAGTTCTTC.

CDR3 sequence reads: CASSPTVGVNEQFF. CDR3 sequence (DNA): TGTGCCAGCTCACCCACGGTAGGGGTCAATGAGCAGTTCTTC. The chain combines TRBV18 with TRBJ2-1; tentative D call: TRBD1 (5 bases). Trimming took 3 bases from V and 6 from J, leaving 12 bases between them. The CDR3 is 14 residues long. Germline CDR1 is KGHSH and CDR2 is LQKENI. The full variable domain, in which reference TRBV18 and TRBJ2-1 provide the parts outside the CDR3, is NAGVMQNPRHLVRRRGQEARLRCSPMKGHSHVYWYRQLPEEGLKFMVYLQKENIIDESGMPKERFSAEFPKEGPSILRIQQVVRGDSAAYFCASSPTVGVNEQFFGPGTRLTVL.

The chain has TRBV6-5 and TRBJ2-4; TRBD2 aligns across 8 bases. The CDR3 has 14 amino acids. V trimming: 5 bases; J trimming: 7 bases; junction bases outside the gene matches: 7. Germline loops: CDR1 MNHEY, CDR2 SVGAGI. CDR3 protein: CASSLRGGANIQYF. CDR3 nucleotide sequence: TGTGCCAGCAGTCTACGGGGGGGCGCCAACATTCAGTACTTC.

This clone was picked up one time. CDR3 coding DNA: TGTGCCAGCAGTCCGCGGGGGGAGAACACTGAAGCTTTCTTT. It is translated as CASSPRGENTEAFF. V is TRBV27 and J is TRBJ1-1; D may be TRBD1 (5 bases). Germline CDR1 MNHEY, CDR2 SMNVEV (reference sequence). The V end lost 5 bases, the J end lost 1 base, and 11 bases lay between the germline ends. The CDR3 loop spans 14 amino acids.

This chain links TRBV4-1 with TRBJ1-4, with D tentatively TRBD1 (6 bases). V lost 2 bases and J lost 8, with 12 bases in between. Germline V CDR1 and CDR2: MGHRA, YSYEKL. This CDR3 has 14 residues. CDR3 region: CASSQSDRGEKLFF. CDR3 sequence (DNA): TGCGCCAGCAGCCAATCGGACAGAGGCGAAAAACTGTTTTTT.

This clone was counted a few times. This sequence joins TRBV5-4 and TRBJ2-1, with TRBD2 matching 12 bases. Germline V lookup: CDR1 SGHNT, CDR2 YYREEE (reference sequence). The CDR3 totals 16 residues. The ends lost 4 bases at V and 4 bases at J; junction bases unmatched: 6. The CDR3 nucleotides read TGTGCCAGCAGCAGGACTAGCGGGGTTTCTTACAATGAGCAGTTCTTC. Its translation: CASSRTSGVSYNEQFF. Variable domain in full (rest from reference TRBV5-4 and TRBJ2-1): ETGVTQSPTHLIKTRGQQVTLRCSSQSGHNTVSWYQQALGQGPQFIFQYYREEENGRGNFPPRFSGLQFPNYSSELNVNALELDDSALYLCASSRTSGVSYNEQFFGPGTRLTVL.

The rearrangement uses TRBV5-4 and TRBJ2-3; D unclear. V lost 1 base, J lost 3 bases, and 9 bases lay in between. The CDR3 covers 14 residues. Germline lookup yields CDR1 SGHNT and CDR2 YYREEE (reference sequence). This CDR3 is CASSLNPGTDTQYF. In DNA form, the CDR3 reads TGTGCCAGCAGCTTGAACCCAGGAACAGATACGCAGTATTTT.

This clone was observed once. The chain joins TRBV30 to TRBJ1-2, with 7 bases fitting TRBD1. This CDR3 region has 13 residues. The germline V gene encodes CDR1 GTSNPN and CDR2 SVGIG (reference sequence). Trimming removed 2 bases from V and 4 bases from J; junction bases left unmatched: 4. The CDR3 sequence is CAWSWGQSYGYTF. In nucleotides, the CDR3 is TGTGCCTGGAGTTGGGGACAGAGCTATGGCTACACCTTC.

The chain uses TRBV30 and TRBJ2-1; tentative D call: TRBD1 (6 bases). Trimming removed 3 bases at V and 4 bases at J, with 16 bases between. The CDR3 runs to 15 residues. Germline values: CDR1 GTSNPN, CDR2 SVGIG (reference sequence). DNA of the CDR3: TGTGCCTGGAGAGGTCAGGGGAAGGGTTACAATGAGCAGTTCTTC. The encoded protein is CAWRGQGKGYNEQFF.

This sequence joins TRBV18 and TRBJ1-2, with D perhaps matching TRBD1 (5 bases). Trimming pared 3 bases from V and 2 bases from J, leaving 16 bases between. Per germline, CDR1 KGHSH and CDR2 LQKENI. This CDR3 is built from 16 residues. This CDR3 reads CASSPQSGAGNYGYTF. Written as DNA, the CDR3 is TGTGCCAGCTCACCCCAGTCTGGGGCGGGGAACTATGGCTACACCTTC.

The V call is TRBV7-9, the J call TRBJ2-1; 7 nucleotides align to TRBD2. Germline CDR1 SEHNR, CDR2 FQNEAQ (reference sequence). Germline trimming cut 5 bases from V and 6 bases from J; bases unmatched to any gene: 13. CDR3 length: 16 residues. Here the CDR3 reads CASSTPGLRAGNEQFF. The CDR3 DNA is TGTGCCAGCAGCACCCCGGGACTAAGGGCGGGCAATGAGCAGTTCTTC.

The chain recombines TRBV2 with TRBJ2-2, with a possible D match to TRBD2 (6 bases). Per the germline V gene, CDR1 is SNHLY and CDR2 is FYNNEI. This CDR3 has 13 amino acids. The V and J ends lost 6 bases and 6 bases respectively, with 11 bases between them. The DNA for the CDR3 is TGTGCCAGCAGACGGGAGCGGGCCGGGGAGCTGTTTTTT. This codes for CASRRERAGELFF.

CDR3 in DNA: TGTGCCAGCAGTGCAGGACTAGCGGGAGCAGGAGAGACCCAGTACTTC. This translates into CASSAGLAGAGETQYF. The V call is TRBV25-1, the J call TRBJ2-5; 13 bases align to TRBD2. Germline CDR1 MGHDK, CDR2 SYGVNS. The length of the CDR3 is 16 residues. The V and J ends lost 4 bases and 4 bases, in that order; junction bases with no gene match: 6.

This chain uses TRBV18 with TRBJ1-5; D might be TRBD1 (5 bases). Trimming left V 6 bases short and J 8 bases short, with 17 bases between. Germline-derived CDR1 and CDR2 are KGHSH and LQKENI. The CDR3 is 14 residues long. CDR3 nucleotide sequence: TGTGCCAGCTCGCGAGACAGCACTCTTAAGCCCCAGCATTTT. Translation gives CASSRDSTLKPQHF. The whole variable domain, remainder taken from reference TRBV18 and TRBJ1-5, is NAGVMQNPRHLVRRRGQEARLRCSPMKGHSHVYWYRQLPEEGLKFMVYLQKENIIDESGMPKERFSAEFPKEGPSILRIQQVVRGDSAAYFCASSRDSTLKPQHFGDGTRLSIL.

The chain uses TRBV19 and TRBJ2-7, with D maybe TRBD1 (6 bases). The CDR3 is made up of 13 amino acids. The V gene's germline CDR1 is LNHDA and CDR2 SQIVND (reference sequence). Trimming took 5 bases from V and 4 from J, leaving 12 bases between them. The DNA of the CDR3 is TGTGCCAGTAGTGCCGGGACAACATACGAGCAGTACTTC. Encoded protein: CASSAGTTYEQYF.

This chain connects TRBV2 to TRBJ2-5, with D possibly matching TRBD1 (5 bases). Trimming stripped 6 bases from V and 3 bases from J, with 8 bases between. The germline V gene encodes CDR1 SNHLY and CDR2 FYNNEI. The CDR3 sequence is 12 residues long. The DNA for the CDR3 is TGTGCCAGCAGCTCCAGGGAAGAGACCCAGTACTTC. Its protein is CASSSREETQYF. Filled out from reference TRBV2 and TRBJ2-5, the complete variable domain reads EPEVTQTPSHQVTQMGQEVILRCVPISNHLYFYWYRQILGQKVEFLVSFYNNEISEKSEIFDDQFSVERPDGSNFTLKIRSTKLEDSAMYFCASSSREETQYFGPGTRLLVL.

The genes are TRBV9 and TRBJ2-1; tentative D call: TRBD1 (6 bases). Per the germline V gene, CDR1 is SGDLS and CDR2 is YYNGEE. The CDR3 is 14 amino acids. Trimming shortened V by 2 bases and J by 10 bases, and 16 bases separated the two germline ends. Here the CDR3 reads CASSVSGTTNEQFF. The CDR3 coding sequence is TGTGCCAGCAGCGTCTCCGGGACAACAAACGAGCAGTTCTTC.

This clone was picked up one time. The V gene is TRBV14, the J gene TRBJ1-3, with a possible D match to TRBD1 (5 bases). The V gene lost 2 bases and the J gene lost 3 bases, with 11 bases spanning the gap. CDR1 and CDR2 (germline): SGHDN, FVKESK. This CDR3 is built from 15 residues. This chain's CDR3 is CASSQRWGDGNTIYF. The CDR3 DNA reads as TGTGCCAGCAGCCAAAGATGGGGGGATGGAAACACCATATATTTT. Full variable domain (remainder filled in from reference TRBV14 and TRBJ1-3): EAGVTQFPSHSVIEKGQTVTLRCDPISGHDNLYWYRRVMGKEIKFLLHFVKESKQDESGMPNNRFLAERTGGTYSTLKVQPAELEDSGVYFCASSQRWGDGNTIYFGEGSWLTVV.

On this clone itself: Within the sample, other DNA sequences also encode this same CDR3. CDR3 residues: CATSDPGTGDEKLFF. DNA of the CDR3: TGTGCCACCAGTGACCCCGGGACAGGGGATGAAAAACTGTTTTTT. This rearrangement joins TRBV24-1 to TRBJ1-4, with 10 bases lining up with TRBD1. Trimming removed 4 bases from V and 6 bases from J; junction bases left unmatched: 4. The CDR3 totals 15 residues. Germline V gene lookup returns CDR1 KGHDR and CDR2 SFDVKD.

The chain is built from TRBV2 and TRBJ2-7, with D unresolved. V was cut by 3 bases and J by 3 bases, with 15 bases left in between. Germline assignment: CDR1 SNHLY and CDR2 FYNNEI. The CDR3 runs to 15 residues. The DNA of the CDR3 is TGTGCCAGCAGTGATAGTTTACGCAAGCGCTACGAGCAGTACGTC. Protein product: CASSDSLRKRYEQYV.

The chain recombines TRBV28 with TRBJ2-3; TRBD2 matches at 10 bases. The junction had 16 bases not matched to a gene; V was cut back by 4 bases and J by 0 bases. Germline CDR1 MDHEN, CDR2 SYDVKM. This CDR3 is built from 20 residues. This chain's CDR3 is CASSSSRASGRWVSTDTQYF. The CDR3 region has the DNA TGTGCCAGCAGTTCTTCCCGCGCTAGCGGGAGATGGGTGAGCACAGATACGCAGTATTTT.

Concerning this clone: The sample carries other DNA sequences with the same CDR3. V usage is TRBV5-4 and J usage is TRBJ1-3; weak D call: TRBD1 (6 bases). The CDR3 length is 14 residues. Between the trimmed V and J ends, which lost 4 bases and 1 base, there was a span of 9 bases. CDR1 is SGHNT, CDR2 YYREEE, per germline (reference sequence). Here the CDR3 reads CASSLQGSGNTIYF. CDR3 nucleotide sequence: TGTGCCAGCAGCCTACAGGGTTCTGGAAACACCATATATTTT.

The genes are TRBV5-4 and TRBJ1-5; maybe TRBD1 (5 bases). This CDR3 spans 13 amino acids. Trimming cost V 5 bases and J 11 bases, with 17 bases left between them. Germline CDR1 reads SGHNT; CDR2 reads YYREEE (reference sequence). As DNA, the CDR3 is TGTGCCAGCAGTGCGGAGCAGGGAACGACCCAGCATTTT. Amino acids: CASSAEQGTTQHF. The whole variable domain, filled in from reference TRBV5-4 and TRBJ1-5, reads ETGVTQSPTHLIKTRGQQVTLRCSSQSGHNTVSWYQQALGQGPQFIFQYYREEENGRGNFPPRFSGLQFPNYSSELNVNALELDDSALYLCASSAEQGTTQHFGDGTRLSIL.

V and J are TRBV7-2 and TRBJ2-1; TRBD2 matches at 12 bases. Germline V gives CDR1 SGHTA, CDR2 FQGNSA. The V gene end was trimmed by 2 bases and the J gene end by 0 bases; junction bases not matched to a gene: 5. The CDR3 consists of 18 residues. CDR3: CASSLRGLAGYSYNEQFF. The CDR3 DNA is TGTGCCAGCAGCTTACGGGGACTAGCGGGCTACTCCTACAATGAGCAGTTCTTC.

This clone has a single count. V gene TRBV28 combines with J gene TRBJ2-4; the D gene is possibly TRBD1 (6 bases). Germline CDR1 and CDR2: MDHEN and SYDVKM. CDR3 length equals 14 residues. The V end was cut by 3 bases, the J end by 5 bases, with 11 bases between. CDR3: CASSFRDTQNIQYF. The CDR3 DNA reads TGTGCCAGCAGTTTCCGGGACACCCAAAACATTCAGTACTTC.

The CDR3 is CASSQGPEYTQYF. Written as DNA, the CDR3 is TGTGCCAGCAGTCAGGGGCCTGAGTATACGCAGTATTTT. The chain joins TRBV6-5 to TRBJ2-3; TRBD1 is a possible D gene (6 bases). CDR1 and CDR2 from the germline V gene are MNHEY and SVGAGI. V lost 5 bases, J lost 7 bases, and 13 bases lay in between. This CDR3 has 13 residues.